The next 5 T cell receptor beta chains were all read from a single sample in a study of prognosis after radiotherapy for stage I lung cancer. The genomic DNA TCR beta CDR3 region underwent two rounds of multiplex PCR. Every TRBV and TRBJ gene had its own specific primer in first-round PCR. MiXCR, run by TCRdb on the multiplex PCR reads, gives a single entry per CDR3 protein. The table shows roughly 20,000 distinct CDR3 sequences, with about three fifths occurring only once. The starting material was PBMCs, obtained before or after stereotactic body radiation therapy (not recorded which). These receptors were taken from a donor aged 50 or older with non-small cell lung cancer.

This clonotype was observed many times. The V gene is TRBV6-1, the J gene TRBJ1-2; the D gene is possibly TRBD1 (6 bases). V was shortened by 6 bases and J by 7 bases, with 18 bases between the two germline ends. The CDR3 spans 14 residues. The germline V gene encodes CDR1 MNHNS and CDR2 SASEGT. This CDR3 reads CASRGGGQLFGYTF. The DNA for the CDR3 is TGTGCCAGCAGAGGGGGGGGGCAGCTCTTTGGCTACACCTTC.

This clonotype was detected many times. CDR3 loop: CASSPGTPGADTQYF. DNA for the CDR3: TGTGCCAGCAGTCCGGGGACCCCGGGGGCAGATACGCAGTATTTT. The V call is TRBV28, the J call TRBJ2-3; the D gene is possibly TRBD2 (6 bases). V shed 5 bases and J shed 4 bases, with 16 bases lying between them. There are 15 residues in the CDR3. The germline V gene has CDR1 MDHEN and CDR2 SYDVKM.

Remarks on this clonotype: One end of the junction is discordant with germline, which a read error may explain. The rearrangement joins TRBV6-1 to TRBJ1-6, with D possibly being TRBD1 (6 bases). Germline V lookup: CDR1 MNHNS, CDR2 SASEGT. The CDR3 has 17 amino acids. In DNA, the CDR3 is TGTGCCAGCAGAAGGGCCCCCGGGGGCCCCTATAATTCACCCCCCCACTTT. This gives the protein CASRRAPGGPYNSPPHF.

The chain links TRBV5-1 to TRBJ2-2; 8 nucleotides agree with TRBD1. CDR1 is SGHRS, CDR2 YFSETQ, per germline. After removal of 4 bases from V and 6 bases from J, the junction contained 11 bases not matched to a gene. The CDR3 has 16 residues. CDR3 amino acids: CASSPPDRGTSGELFF. In DNA form, the CDR3 reads TGCGCCAGCAGCCCCCCAGACAGGGGAACGTCCGGGGAGCTGTTTTTT.

A few counts support this clonotype. Only one base separates this from a far larger clonotype, so it likely reflects a read error. The chain has TRBV7-8 and TRBJ2-7, with 8 bases identical to TRBD2. In germline, CDR1 is SGHVS, CDR2 FQNEAQ. This CDR3 has 17 residues. The J segment lost 4 bases and the V segment lost 3 bases, leaving 14 bases of the junction unmatched. As DNA, the CDR3 is TGTGCCAGCAGCTTCGCGACAGGAGCGGGAGTATTGTACGAGCAGTACTTC. Its translation: CASSFATGAGVLYEQYF.